This T cell receptor (beta chain) was recovered during a study of Ad26.COV2.S vaccination and SARS-CoV-2 variants. Stated treatment: over 15 received Ad26.COV2.S at low or high dose, single or two shots; roughly 5 received placebo; per-sample allocation not given. Day 63 after the first vaccine or placebo injection was the time point for sampling. Using immunoSEQ multiplex PCR, the repertoire was profiled, and TCRdb retains in-frame clones only, with some absent. This table has roughly 400,000 clones, roughly 91% appearing once. The CDR3 consists of 16 residues. Per germline, CDR1 MDHEN and CDR2 SYDVKM. The ends lost 4 bases at V and 0 bases at J; junction bases unmatched: 5.

This clonotype originated in a person aged 18 to 59 who received the Ad26.COV2.S COVID-19 vaccine or a placebo. The rearrangement links TRBV28 to TRBJ1-4; 7 bases map to TRBD1. The sample here was peripheral blood, taken in a trial of Ad26.COV2.S vaccine versus placebo. The CDR3 DNA follows: TGTGCCAGCAGTTCAGGGGGAGACGCAACTAATGAAAAACTGTTTTTT. This translates into CASSSGGDATNEKLFF.